The 5 T cell receptor beta chains below all came from one sample that was sequenced in a study of T cells in Graves' hyperthyroidism and ophthalmopathy. Amplification of TCR beta CDR3 regions was performed using RNA transcripts as template. The study used the HTBI primer set for a first-round RT-PCR of the TCR CDR3. One entry per CDR3 protein results from TCRdb running MiXCR on the multiplex PCR reads. The sample has 150,000 to 200,000 distinct CDR3 sequences, 15% to 20% seen once. Material for sequencing was blood. The receptors shown here come from a woman aged 50 to 60 with Graves' hyperthyroidism.

Ten or more counts support this clonotype. Here the CDR3 DNA reads TGTGCCAGCAGTGATTCGAACAGGGTGATAAGAGCTGAAGCTTTCTTT. Translated: CASSDSNRVIRAEAFF. This chain joins TRBV25-1 and TRBJ1-1; maybe TRBD1 (6 bases). CDR1 is MGHDK, CDR2 SYGVNS, per germline. Trimming shortened V by 3 bases and J by 6 bases, and 20 bases separated the two germline ends. The CDR3 length is 16 residues.

This clonotype was seen ten or more times. The chain employs TRBV28 and TRBJ2-1, with unresolved D. Trimming took 7 bases from V and 3 from J, leaving 13 bases between them. CDR1 and CDR2 (germline): MDHEN, SYDVKM. CDR3 size: 14 residues. Written as DNA, the CDR3 is TGTGCCAGCACAATACAAACCCGCTACAATGAGCAGTTCTTC. Translating gives CASTIQTRYNEQFF. Variable domain in full (rest from reference TRBV28 and TRBJ2-1): DVKVTQSSRYLVKRTGEKVFLECVQDMDHENMFWYRQDPGLGLRLIYFSYDVKMKEKGDIPEGYSVSREKKERFSLILESASTNQTSMYLCASTIQTRYNEQFFGPGTRLTVL.

This clonotype was counted at least ten times. V gene TRBV27 combines with J gene TRBJ2-5, with TRBD2 matching 12 bases. V was clipped by 4 bases and J by 0 bases; unmatched bases: 3. CDR1 is MNHEY and CDR2 is SMNVEV in the germline V gene (reference sequence). The CDR3 has 16 residues. The CDR3 coding sequence is TGTGCCAGCAGTTCAGGACTAGCGGGGTACCAAGAGACCCAGTACTTC. It yields the protein CASSSGLAGYQETQYF.

This clonotype was counted at least ten times. V and J are TRBV7-2 and TRBJ1-5; D is perhaps TRBD1 (5 bases). Trimming took off 4 bases at V and 1 base at J, with 17 bases between the two ends. Germline V gives CDR1 SGHTA, CDR2 FQGNSA. This CDR3 has 17 residues. In DNA, the CDR3 is TGTGCCAGCAGCTCGGGGTTGGGGGAAGGGAGCAATCAGCCCCAGCATTTT. Translated, it gives CASSSGLGEGSNQPQHF.

The genes are TRBV2 and TRBJ2-1; perhaps D is TRBD1 or TRBD2 (5 bases each). Germline assignment: CDR1 SNHLY and CDR2 FYNNEI. The CDR3 extends over 16 amino acids. V lost 3 bases and J lost 7, with 19 bases in between. The CDR3 loop reads CASSEGVFLGPNEQFF. The CDR3, as DNA: TGTGCCAGCAGTGAGGGGGTGTTCCTCGGACCGAATGAGCAGTTCTTC.